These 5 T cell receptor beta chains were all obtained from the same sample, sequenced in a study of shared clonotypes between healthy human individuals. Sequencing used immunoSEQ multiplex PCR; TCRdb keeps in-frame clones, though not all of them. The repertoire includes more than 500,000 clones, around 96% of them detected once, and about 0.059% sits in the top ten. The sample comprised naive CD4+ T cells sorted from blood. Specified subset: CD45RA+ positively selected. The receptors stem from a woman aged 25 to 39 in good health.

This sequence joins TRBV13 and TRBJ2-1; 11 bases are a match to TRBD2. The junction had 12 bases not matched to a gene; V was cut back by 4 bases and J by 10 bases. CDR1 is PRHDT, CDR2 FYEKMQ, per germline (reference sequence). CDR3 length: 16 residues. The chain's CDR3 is CASSSKINSGRGEQFF. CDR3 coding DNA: TGTGCCAGCAGCTCCAAAATAAATAGCGGGAGGGGAGAGCAGTTCTTC.

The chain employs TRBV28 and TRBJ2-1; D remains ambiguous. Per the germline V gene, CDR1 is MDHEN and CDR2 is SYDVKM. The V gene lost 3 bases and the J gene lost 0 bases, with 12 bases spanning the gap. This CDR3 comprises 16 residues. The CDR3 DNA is TGTGCCAGCAGTTTTATCAGCCGAGGCTCCTACAATGAGCAGTTCTTC. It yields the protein CASSFISRGSYNEQFF.

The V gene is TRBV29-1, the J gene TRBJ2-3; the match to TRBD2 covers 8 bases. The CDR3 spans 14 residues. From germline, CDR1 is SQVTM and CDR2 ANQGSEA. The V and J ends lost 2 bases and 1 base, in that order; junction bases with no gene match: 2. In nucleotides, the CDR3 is TGCAGCGTTGAAACTAGCGGTGGCACAGATACGCAGTATTTT. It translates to CSVETSGGTDTQYF.

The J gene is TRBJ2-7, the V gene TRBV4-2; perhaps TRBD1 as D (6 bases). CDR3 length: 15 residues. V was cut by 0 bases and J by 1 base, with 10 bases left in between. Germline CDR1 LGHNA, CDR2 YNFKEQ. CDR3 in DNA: TGTGCCAGCAGCCAAGACTCACAGGGATCCTACGAGCAGTACTTC. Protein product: CASSQDSQGSYEQYF.

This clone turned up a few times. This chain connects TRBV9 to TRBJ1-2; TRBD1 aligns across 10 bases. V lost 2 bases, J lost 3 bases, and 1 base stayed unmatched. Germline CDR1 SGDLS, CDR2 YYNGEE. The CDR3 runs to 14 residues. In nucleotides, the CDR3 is TGTGCCAGCAGCGTTGGACAGGGGGACTATGGCTACACCTTC. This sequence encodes CASSVGQGDYGYTF.